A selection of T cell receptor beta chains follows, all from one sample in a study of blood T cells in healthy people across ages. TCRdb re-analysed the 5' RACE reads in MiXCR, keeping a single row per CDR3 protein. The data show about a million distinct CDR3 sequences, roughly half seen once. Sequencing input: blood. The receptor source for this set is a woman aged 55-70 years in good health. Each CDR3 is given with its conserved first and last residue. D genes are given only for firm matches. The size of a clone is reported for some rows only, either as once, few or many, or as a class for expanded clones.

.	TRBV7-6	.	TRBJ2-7	CASSSPAGRWSSYEQYF	TGTGCCAGCAGCTCCCCCGCTGGAAGATGGAGCTCCTACGAGCAGTACTTC
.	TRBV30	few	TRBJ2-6	CAWSVRGTVSSGANVLTF	TGTGCCTGGAGTGTACGGGGGACAGTAAGTTCTGGGGCCAACGTCCTGACTTTC
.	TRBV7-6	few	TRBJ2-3	CASSRAWSTDTQYF	TGTGCCAGCAGCCGCGCGTGGAGCACAGATACGCAGTATTTT
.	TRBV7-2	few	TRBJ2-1	CASSYRIGEQFF	TGTGCCAGCAGCTACCGTATAGGTGAGCAGTTCTTC
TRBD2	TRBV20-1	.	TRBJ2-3	CSASSGRTDTQYF	TGCAGTGCATCTAGCGGACGCACAGATACGCAGTATTTT
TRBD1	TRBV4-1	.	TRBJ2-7	CASSQDTGESYEQYF	TGCGCCAGCAGCCAAGACACAGGGGAATCCTACGAGCAGTACTTC
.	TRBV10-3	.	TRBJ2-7	CAISKGDSYEQYF	TGTGCCATCAGCAAAGGGGACTCCTACGAGCAGTACTTC
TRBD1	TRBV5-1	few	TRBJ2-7	CASSPSWDRLSYEQYF	TGCGCCAGCAGTCCCTCGTGGGACAGGCTATCCTACGAGCAGTACTTC
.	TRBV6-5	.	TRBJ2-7	CASSIVGRQYF	TGTGCCAGCAGTATAGTCGGACGGCAGTACTTC
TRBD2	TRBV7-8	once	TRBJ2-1	CASSLSRSSTSGHSYNEQFF	TGTGCCAGCAGCCTTTCCAGATCCTCTACTAGCGGCCACTCCTACAATGAGCAGTTCTTC
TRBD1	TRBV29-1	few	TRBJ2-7	CSVGLGGQDYEQYF	TGCAGCGTTGGCCTTGGTGGACAGGACTACGAGCAGTACTTC
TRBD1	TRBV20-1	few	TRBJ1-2	CRAYQGAYYGYTF	TGCAGAGCTTATCAGGGGGCATACTATGGCTACACCTTC
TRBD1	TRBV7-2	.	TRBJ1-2	CASSLTGGLNYGYTF	TGTGCCAGCAGCTTGACAGGGGGACTGAACTATGGCTACACCTTC
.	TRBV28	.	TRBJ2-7	CASTSSGDSYEQYF	TGTGCCAGCACCTCATCAGGGGACTCCTACGAGCAGTACTTC
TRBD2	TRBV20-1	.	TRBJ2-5	CSANKLAGVTETQYF	TGCAGTGCCAACAAACTAGCGGGAGTTACGGAGACCCAGTACTTC
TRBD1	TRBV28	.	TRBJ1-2	CASRDGTAGNYGYTF	TGTGCCAGCAGGGACGGGACAGCCGGCAACTATGGCTACACCTTC
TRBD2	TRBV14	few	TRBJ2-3	CASSQRAGAPGADTQYF	TGTGCCAGCAGCCAGAGAGCGGGAGCTCCCGGGGCAGATACGCAGTATTTT
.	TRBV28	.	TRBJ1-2	CASSLSSGYTF	TGTGCCAGCAGTCTGTCCTCTGGCTACACCTTC
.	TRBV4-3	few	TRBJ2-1	CASSRKIGPQEQFF	TGCGCCAGCAGTCGCAAGATAGGGCCCCAAGAGCAGTTCTTC
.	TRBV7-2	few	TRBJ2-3	CASSSEGVTGLDTQYF	TGTGCCAGCAGCTCAGAGGGGGTTACCGGTTTGGATACGCAGTATTTT
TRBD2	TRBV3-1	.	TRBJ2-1	CASSPRLADSYNEQFF	TGTGCCAGCAGCCCTAGACTAGCGGACAGCTACAATGAGCAGTTCTTC
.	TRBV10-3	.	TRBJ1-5	CAISGGNSNQPQHF	TGTGCCATCAGCGGGGGAAATAGCAATCAGCCCCAGCATTTT
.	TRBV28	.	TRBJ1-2	CASSFGGATNYGYTF	TGTGCCAGCAGTTTCGGGGGGGCCACCAACTATGGCTACACCTTC
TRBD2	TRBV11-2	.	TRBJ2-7	CASRPTGTSYEQYF	TGTGCCAGCAGGCCTACCGGGACTAGCTACGAGCAGTACTTC
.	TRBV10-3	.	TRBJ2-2	CAISSLGGGELFF	TGTGCCATCAGTTCCCTTGGGGGCGGGGAGCTGTTTTTT
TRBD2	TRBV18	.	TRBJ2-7	CASSPPGGPLLEQYF	TGTGCCAGCTCACCACCGGGAGGGCCCCTGCTCGAGCAGTACTTC
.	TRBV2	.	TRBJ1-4	CASRNPSDRPTNEKLFF	TGTGCCAGCAGGAACCCCTCCGACAGACCAACTAATGAAAAACTGTTTTTT
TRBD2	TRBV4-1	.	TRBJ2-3	CASSQGTSGRAVDTQYF	TGCGCCAGCAGCCAAGGGACTAGCGGGAGGGCCGTAGATACGCAGTATTTT
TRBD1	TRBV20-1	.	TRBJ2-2	CSVPTGQGISGELFF	TGCAGTGTTCCGACGGGACAGGGGATCTCCGGGGAGCTGTTTTTT
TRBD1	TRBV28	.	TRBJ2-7	CASIGTGWPYEQYF	TGTGCCAGCATCGGGACAGGGTGGCCCTACGAGCAGTACTTC
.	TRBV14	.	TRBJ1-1	CASSQVQLTEAFF	TGTGCCAGCAGCCAAGTACAGCTCACTGAAGCTTTCTTT
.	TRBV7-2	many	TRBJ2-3	CASSLGVRRHTDTQYF	TGTGCCAGCAGCTTAGGGGTCAGGAGGCACACAGATACGCAGTATTTT
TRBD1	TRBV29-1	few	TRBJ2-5	CSARRDRGQETQYF	TGCAGCGCCCGCCGGGACAGGGGACAAGAGACCCAGTACTTC
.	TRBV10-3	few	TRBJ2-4	CAISESALLNIQYF	TGTGCCATCAGTGAGTCGGCCCTACTAAACATTCAGTACTTC
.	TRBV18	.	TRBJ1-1	CASSPDLVNTEAFF	TGTGCCAGCTCACCGGACCTAGTGAACACTGAAGCTTTCTTT
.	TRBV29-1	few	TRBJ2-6	CSVRGYNVLTF	TGCAGCGTAAGGGGATACAACGTCCTGACTTTC
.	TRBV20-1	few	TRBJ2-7	CSAQRRYRGSYEQYF	TGCAGTGCCCAACGGAGGTACCGGGGCTCCTACGAGCAGTACTTC
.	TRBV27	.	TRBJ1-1	CASSPTPLQSAFF	TGTGCCAGCAGTCCCACGCCCCTACAGTCAGCTTTCTTT
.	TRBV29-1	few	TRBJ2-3	CSVERPLPQYF	TGCAGCGTTGAGAGGCCACTCCCTCAGTATTTT
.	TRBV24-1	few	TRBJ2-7	CATSGSGAGVSYEQYF	TGTGCCACCAGTGGTTCTGGGGCAGGAGTTTCCTACGAGCAGTACTTC
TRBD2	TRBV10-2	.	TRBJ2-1	CASSDGTRGLAGTNEQFF	TGCGCCAGCAGCGATGGAACCCGGGGACTAGCGGGAACGAATGAGCAGTTCTTC
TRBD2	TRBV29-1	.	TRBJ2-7	CSVLLIAGGPSYEQYF	TGCAGCGTTCTCCTTATAGCGGGAGGGCCTTCCTACGAGCAGTACTTC
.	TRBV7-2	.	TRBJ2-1	CASSLDVVNEQFF	TGTGCCAGCAGCTTAGATGTTGTCAATGAGCAGTTCTTC
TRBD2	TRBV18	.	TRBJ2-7	CASSPSGRAYEQYF	TGTGCCAGCTCCCCTAGCGGGAGGGCCTACGAGCAGTACTTC
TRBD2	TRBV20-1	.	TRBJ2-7	CSASGGASGHYEQYF	TGCAGTGCTAGCGGTGGGGCTAGCGGACATTACGAGCAGTACTTC
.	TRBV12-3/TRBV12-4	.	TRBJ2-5	CASSFGRGYQETQYF	TGTGCCAGCAGTTTTGGCAGGGGTTACCAAGAGACCCAGTACTTC
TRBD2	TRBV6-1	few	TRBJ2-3	CASSQAGGPDTQYF	TGTGCCAGCAGTCAAGCGGGAGGGCCAGATACGCAGTATTTT
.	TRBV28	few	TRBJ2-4	CASSLAGGIGKNIQYF	TGTGCCAGCAGTTTAGCCGGGGGAATCGGCAAAAACATTCAGTACTTC
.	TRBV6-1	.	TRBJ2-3	CASTAGLTDTQYF	TGTGCCAGCACCGCAGGGTTGACAGATACGCAGTATTTT
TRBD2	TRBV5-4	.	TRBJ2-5	CATREGLVQETQYF	TGTGCTACCCGGGAGGGCCTTGTTCAAGAGACCCAGTACTTC
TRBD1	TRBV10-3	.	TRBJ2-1	CAISDGQGGSNNEQFF	TGTGCCATCAGTGACGGACAGGGTGGGTCCAACAATGAGCAGTTCTTC
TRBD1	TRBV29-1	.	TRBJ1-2	CSVTGTGYGYTF	TGCAGCGTGACCGGGACAGGGTATGGCTACACCTTC
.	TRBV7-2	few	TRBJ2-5	CASSLGTARETQYF	TGTGCCAGCAGCTTAGGGACTGCTAGAGAGACCCAGTACTTC
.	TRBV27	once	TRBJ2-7	CASSPVPSYGQYF	TGTGCCAGCAGTCCTGTTCCTTCCTACGGGCAGTACTTC
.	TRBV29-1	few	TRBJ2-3	CSVRPWEGTDTQYF	TGCAGCGTCAGACCATGGGAAGGCACAGATACGCAGTATTTT